This TCR beta chain comes out of a study of CD8 T cells in ankylosing spondylitis (dated by TCRdb to the late 2010s). Notes on the research overall: The study profiled T cell receptor beta repertoires in healthy donors and ankylosing spondylitis patients to find disease-linked TCR variants. The full study cohort comprised roughly 24 ankylosing spondylitis patients and approximately 100 healthy donors. Peripheral blood samples were taken, and synovial fluid was additionally collected from ankylosing spondylitis patients. Overall results and qualifications from the work: The disease-linked clones were reported as significantly enriched in matched synovial fluid samples from ankylosing spondylitis patients. A TCR beta motif made up of several highly homologous amino acid variants appeared to be characteristic of blood from ankylosing spondylitis patients. Some of the motif variants had been reported before in the synovial fluid and blood of reactive arthritis patients, a finding that suggests common disease-initiation mechanisms. A CD8+ phenotype was shown by the disease-linked clones, which were found at relatively low frequencies in peripheral blood.

Sequencing instrument: Illumina HiSeq 2500. Quantitative 5'-RACE with molecular barcodes was the method used to prepare the TCR beta libraries. In the source study's methods: A new computational method based on a probabilistic model of VDJ rearrangement was used to identify disease-linked TCR variants. TCRdb reanalyzed the raw reads on its own, using fastp at Q25 for trimming and MiXCR for clone calling, and kept in-frame beta chains. Merged by CDR3 protein, the rows form single entries marked with the most common genes and DNA. The V and J calls and clone size are TCRdb's, not the authors'. The sample yields some 130,000 distinct CDR3 sequences; around 7.9% were counted once. The ten largest clones capture roughly 12% of the sample. The CDR3 goes from the cysteine to the phenylalanine over 11 residues. This entry keeps only the CDR3 DNA: 33 bases, framed from base 1. From V the trimming removes 6 bases and from J it removes 14 bases, while the gene matches leave 7 bases of the junction unaccounted for.

This clonotype was counted ten times or more. It lacks a known antigen. No per-base quality is available; no much larger clone lies one base away. This clonotype originated in a female donor with ankylosing spondylitis or in good health (not recorded which). The sequence joins TRBV12-3 or TRBV12-4 to TRBJ1-2; TRBD1 lines up with 9 middle nucleotides. Sequenced material: blood, either unsorted or a sorted T cell fraction (not recorded which). This receptor carries the CDR3 CASSPGQGRTF. The nucleotide sequence reads as follows: TGTGCCAGCAGCCCGGGACAGGGTCGGACCTTC.